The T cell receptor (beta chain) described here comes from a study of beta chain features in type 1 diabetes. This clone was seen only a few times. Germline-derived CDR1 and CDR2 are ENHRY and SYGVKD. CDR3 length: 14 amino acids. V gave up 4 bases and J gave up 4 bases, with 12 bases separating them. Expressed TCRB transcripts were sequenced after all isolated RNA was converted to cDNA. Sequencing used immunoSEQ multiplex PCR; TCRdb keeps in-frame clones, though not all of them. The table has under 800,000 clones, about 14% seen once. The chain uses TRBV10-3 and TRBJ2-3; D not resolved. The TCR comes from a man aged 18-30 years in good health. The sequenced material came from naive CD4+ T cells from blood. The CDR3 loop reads CAISGTNGADTQYF. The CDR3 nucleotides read TGTGCCATCAGTGGTACTAACGGCGCAGATACGCAGTATTTT.